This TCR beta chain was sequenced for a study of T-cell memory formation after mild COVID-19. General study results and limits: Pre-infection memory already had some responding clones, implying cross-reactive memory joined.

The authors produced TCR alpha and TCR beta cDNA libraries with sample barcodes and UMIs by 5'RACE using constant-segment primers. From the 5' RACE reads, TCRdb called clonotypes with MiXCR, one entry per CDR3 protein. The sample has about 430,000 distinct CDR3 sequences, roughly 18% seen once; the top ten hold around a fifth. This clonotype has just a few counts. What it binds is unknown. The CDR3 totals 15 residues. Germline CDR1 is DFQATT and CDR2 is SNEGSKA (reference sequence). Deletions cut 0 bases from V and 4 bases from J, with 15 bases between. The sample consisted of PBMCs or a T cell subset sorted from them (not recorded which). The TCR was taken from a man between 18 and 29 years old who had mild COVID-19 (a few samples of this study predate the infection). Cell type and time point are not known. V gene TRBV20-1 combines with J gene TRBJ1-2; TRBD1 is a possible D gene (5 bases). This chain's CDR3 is CSARDHRTWGYGYTF. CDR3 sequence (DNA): TGCAGTGCTAGAGATCACAGGACTTGGGGCTATGGCTACACCTTC.